The T cell receptor (beta chain) under discussion was sequenced for a study of blood T cell repertoires in COVID-19. Study background: Whether acute or convalescent, the COVID-19 samples came from the United States, Italy and Spain.

Authors' data handling: It was from reference gene primer amplification that nucleated cell counts were estimated. Here immunoSEQ multiplex PCR was the method, and the copy in TCRdb shows in-frame clones only, minus some. The V and J calls and clone size come from that table; D and trimming were worked out from the DNA. The sample holds about 140,000 clones; roughly 76% are singletons and the top ten take roughly 13%. Trimming cost V 0 bases and J 7 bases, with 8 bases left between them. The germline V gene encodes CDR1 SGHKS and CDR2 YYEKEE (reference sequence). The CDR3 sequence is 14 residues long.

Sequencing input: peripheral blood. V gene TRBV5-5 combines with J gene TRBJ1-6; no reliable D call. The receptor's source is a man aged 80 or over with acute or convalescent COVID-19. CDR3 amino acids: CASSLVGRNSPLHF. Here the CDR3 DNA reads TGTGCCAGCAGCTTGGTGGGGAGGAATTCACCCCTCCACTTT.